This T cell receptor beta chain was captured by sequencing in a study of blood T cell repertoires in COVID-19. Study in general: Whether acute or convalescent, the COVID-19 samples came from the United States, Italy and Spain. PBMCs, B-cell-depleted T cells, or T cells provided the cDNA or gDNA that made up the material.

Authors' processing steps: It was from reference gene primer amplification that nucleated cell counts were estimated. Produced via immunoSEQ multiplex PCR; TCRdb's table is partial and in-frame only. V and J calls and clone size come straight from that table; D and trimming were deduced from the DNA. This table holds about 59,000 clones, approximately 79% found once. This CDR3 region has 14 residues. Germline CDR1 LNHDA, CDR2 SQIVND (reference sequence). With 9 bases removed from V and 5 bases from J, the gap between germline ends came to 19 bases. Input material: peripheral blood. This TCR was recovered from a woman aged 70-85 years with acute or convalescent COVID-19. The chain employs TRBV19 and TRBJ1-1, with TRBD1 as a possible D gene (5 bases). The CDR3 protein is CASNTPREGTEAFF. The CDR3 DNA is TGTGCCAGCAATACTCCCAGGGAGGGAACTGAAGCTTTCTTT.